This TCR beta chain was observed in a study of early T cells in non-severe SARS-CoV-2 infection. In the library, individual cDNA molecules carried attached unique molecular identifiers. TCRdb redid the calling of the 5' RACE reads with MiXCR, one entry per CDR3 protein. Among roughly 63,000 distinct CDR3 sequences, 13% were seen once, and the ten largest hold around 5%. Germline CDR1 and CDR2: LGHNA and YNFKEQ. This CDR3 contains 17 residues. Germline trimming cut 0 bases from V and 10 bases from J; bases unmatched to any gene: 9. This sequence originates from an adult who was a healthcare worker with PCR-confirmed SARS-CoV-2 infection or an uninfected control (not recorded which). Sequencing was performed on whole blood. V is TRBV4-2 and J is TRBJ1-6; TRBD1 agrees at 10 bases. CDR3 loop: CASSQDGAGTGASPLHF. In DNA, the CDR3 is TGTGCCAGCAGCCAAGATGGCGCCGGGACAGGGGCCTCACCCCTCCACTTT.